This T cell receptor (beta chain) was sequenced during a study of blood T cells in healthy people across ages. Healthy individuals of Caucasian origin from Russia, aged roughly 6 to 100, served as donors. With a J-beta primer mix and a sample-barcoded 5' primer, a second PCR ran about 7 to 11 cycles. MiXCR, run by TCRdb on the 5' RACE reads, gives a single entry per CDR3 protein. Of around 800,000 distinct CDR3 sequences listed, approximately 59% are singletons. Germline V gene lookup returns CDR1 MNHEY and CDR2 SMNVEV (reference sequence). Trimming cost V 6 bases and J 5 bases; bases outside gene matches: 19. This CDR3 is built from 18 residues.

This receptor was identified in a man under 40 in good health. This chain joins TRBV27 and TRBJ1-2, with 9 bases identical to TRBD1. The sequenced material came from blood. The DNA of the CDR3 is TGTGCCAGCAGACGCAGTCGAGGAGTGGGACAGGGAAATTATGGCTACACCTTC. Translating it yields CASRRSRGVGQGNYGYTF.